This entry describes one T cell receptor (beta chain). Its antigen is as yet unknown. V was clipped by 5 bases and J by 0 bases, with 9 bases between them. In germline, CDR1 is SGHTS, CDR2 YDEGEE. CDR3 length: 14 amino acids. The record originates from a study of early stage breast cancer tumors. Looking at the study overall: Of some 16 invasive breast tumors, about 12 were hormone receptor-positive, HER2-negative. The ER+/PR+/HER2- tumors included roughly 8 ductal and a few lobular carcinomas. Approximately 9.4-fold was the mean read coverage per sample.

Sequencing was performed with immunoSEQ multiplex PCR; in TCRdb, only in-frame clones are kept and a portion is missing. The sample contains over 40,000 clones, 78% of which appear only once. General study findings and limits: In about 85% of the 16 patients, blood comparison separated tumor from normal breast.

The receptor comes from a person aged 40-50 years with breast cancer. Sequenced input: blood. This chain joins TRBV5-8 and TRBJ2-1; D is possibly TRBD2 (5 bases). The CDR3 nucleotides read TGTGCCAGCAGGGACTTAAGCTCCTACAATGAGCAGTTCTTC. Translating it yields CASRDLSSYNEQFF.